This entry concerns a single T cell receptor (beta chain). The CDR3 is 14 amino acids. Germline V lookup: CDR1 MNHNY, CDR2 SVGAGI (reference sequence). V lost 5 bases to trimming and J lost 5 bases, with 15 bases between them. The data stem from a study of blood T cell repertoires in COVID-19. In the study overall: Sources were T cells, B-cell-depleted T cells, or PBMCs; the material itself was cDNA or gDNA.

Sequencing was performed with immunoSEQ multiplex PCR; in TCRdb, only in-frame clones are kept and a portion is missing. The data hold about 70,000 clones, with 80% to 90% observed a single time. This clonotype was obtained from a man aged 45 to 65 with active COVID-19. The sequenced sample was peripheral blood. The rearrangement joins TRBV6-6 to TRBJ2-5; a possible D gene is TRBD1 (5 bases). CDR3: CASSPLGQWETQYF. Written as DNA, the CDR3 is TGTGCCAGCAGTCCCCTGGGGCAATGGGAGACCCAGTACTTC.